Each of the 24 T cell receptor beta chains below was sequenced from the same sample in a study of blood T cells in healthy people across ages. A second roughly 6 to 12 cycle PCR used barcoded and J-beta primers. One entry per CDR3 protein, called by TCRdb with MiXCR from the 5' RACE reads. The top ten clones hold more than 25% of a sample with 780,000 or so distinct CDR3 sequences, around 50% of them seen once. Sequencing input: blood. The receptors shown here come from a middle-aged man in good health.

This clonotype was seen a few times. This chain links TRBV5-6 with TRBJ2-7; possibly TRBD2 for D (6 bases). V shed 4 bases and J shed 0 bases, with 14 bases lying between them. This CDR3 has 15 residues. The V gene's germline CDR1 is SGHDT and CDR2 YYEEEE. CDR3 loop: CASSDPRGSSYEQYF. CDR3 nucleotides: TGTGCCAGCAGCGATCCGCGGGGCAGCTCCTACGAGCAGTACTTC.

CDR3: CASSLERESGDTQYF. CDR3 nucleotides: TGTGCCAGCAGCTTAGAGCGGGAGTCGGGAGATACGCAGTATTTT. The V and J genes are TRBV11-2 and TRBJ2-3; 7 bases map to TRBD2. CDR3 length equals 15 residues. J lost 5 bases, V lost 0 bases, and 5 bases had no gene match. In germline, CDR1 is SGHAT, CDR2 FQNNGV.

The rearrangement joins TRBV15 to TRBJ2-2, with D possibly being TRBD1 (6 bases). This CDR3 contains 14 residues. The germline V gene has CDR1 LNHNV and CDR2 YYDKDF (reference sequence). V was cut by 6 bases and J by 3 bases, with 11 bases left in between. Written as DNA, the CDR3 is TGTGCCACCAGGCCCAGGACAGACACCGGGGAGCTGTTTTTT. Protein: CATRPRTDTGELFF.

This chain uses TRBV10-3 with TRBJ2-5, with D unresolved. The CDR3 is 13 amino acids. V gave up 2 bases and J gave up 1 base, with 5 bases separating them. Germline V lookup: CDR1 ENHRY, CDR2 SYGVKD. The CDR3 nucleotides read TGTGCCATCAGTGAGGGCAGCCAAGAGACCCAGTACTTC. Translated, it gives CAISEGSQETQYF.

V usage is TRBV4-1 and J usage is TRBJ1-2, with D possibly TRBD1 on 5 matching bases. Trimming stripped 0 bases from V and 3 bases from J, with 8 bases between. The germline V gene has CDR1 MGHRA and CDR2 YSYEKL. CDR3 size: 14 residues. The CDR3 coding sequence is TGCGCCAGCAGCCAAGATGTAGGGGACTATGGCTACACCTTC. This encodes CASSQDVGDYGYTF.

This clonotype came up a few times. The chain couples TRBV5-1 to TRBJ2-5, with D uncertain. Trimming removed 3 bases at V and 2 bases at J, with 17 bases between. CDR1 SGHRS and CDR2 YFSETQ come from the germline V gene. CDR3 size: 16 residues. Here the CDR3 reads CASSSGIGEVQETQYF. The CDR3 DNA sequence: TGCGCCAGCAGCTCCGGTATTGGAGAAGTACAAGAGACCCAGTACTTC.

A single count supports this clonotype. The chain couples TRBV5-1 to TRBJ2-7; 10 positions agree with TRBD2. The CDR3 totals 16 residues. CDR1 is SGHRS, CDR2 YFSETQ, per germline. V shed 4 bases, J shed 2 bases, and the junction held 9 bases outside the gene matches. The chain's CDR3 is CASSGGLADITYEQYF. CDR3 nucleotide sequence: TGCGCCAGCAGCGGAGGACTAGCGGACATTACCTACGAGCAGTACTTC.

The V and J genes are TRBV28 and TRBJ2-1, with D uncertain. The V end lost 2 bases, the J end lost 6 bases, and 5 bases lay between the germline ends. The CDR3 spans 12 residues. The germline gives CDR1 MDHEN, CDR2 SYDVKM. In DNA form, the CDR3 reads TGTGCCAGCAGTTTAGCCTCCAATGAGCAGTTCTTC. It specifies CASSLASNEQFF.

The V gene is TRBV15, the J gene TRBJ2-7, with TRBD1 as a possible D gene (6 bases). CDR1 is LNHNV, CDR2 YYDKDF, per germline (reference sequence). CDR3 length: 16 residues. Trimming pared 2 bases from V and 6 bases from J, leaving 20 bases between. CDR3 residues: CATSRNSGTPRGEQYF. The CDR3 DNA follows: TGTGCCACCAGCAGAAACTCCGGGACACCCAGGGGCGAGCAGTACTTC.

V gene TRBV20-1 combines with J gene TRBJ1-5, with D possibly being TRBD1 (5 bases). V lost 0 bases to trimming and J lost 3 bases, with 15 bases between them. There are 16 residues in the CDR3. Germline lookup yields CDR1 DFQATT and CDR2 SNEGSKA (reference sequence). CDR3 in DNA: TGCAGTGCTAGAGATCCCAGGGAAGGACACAATCAGCCCCAGCATTTT. Residues: CSARDPREGHNQPQHF.

This clonotype was observed a handful of times. The chain links TRBV7-2 to TRBJ1-4, with D uncertain. V was shortened by 3 bases and J by 4 bases, with 9 bases between the two germline ends. CDR1 and CDR2 (germline): SGHTA, FQGNSA. The CDR3 is 14 residues long. DNA for the CDR3: TGTGCCAGCAGCTTTTCTCTGGATAATGAAAAACTGTTTTTT. Encoded protein: CASSFSLDNEKLFF.

The chain joins TRBV14 to TRBJ2-3; unclear D gene. Germline V gene lookup returns CDR1 SGHDN and CDR2 FVKESK. CDR3 size: 14 residues. Trimming took off 3 bases at V and 6 bases at J, with 13 bases between the two ends. CDR3 residues: CASSQNLAIDTQYF. CDR3 coding DNA: TGTGCCAGCAGCCAGAATTTAGCTATCGATACGCAGTATTTT.

V usage is TRBV29-1 and J usage is TRBJ2-7; no firm D call. Germline-derived CDR1 and CDR2 are SQVTM and ANQGSEA. V shed 0 bases and J shed 4 bases, with 7 bases lying between them. The CDR3 contains 12 residues. As DNA, the CDR3 is TGCAGCGTTGAAGAAAGAAGTTACGAGCAGTACTTC. It codes for CSVEERSYEQYF.

This sequence joins TRBV12-3 or TRBV12-4 and TRBJ1-2; D is uncertain. This CDR3 is built from 15 residues. Between the trimmed V and J ends, which lost 1 base and 0 bases, there was a span of 9 bases. The CDR3 loop is CASSLDQVTNYGYTF. The CDR3 DNA sequence: TGTGCCAGCAGTTTAGACCAGGTTACTAACTATGGCTACACCTTC.

This clonotype was counted between two and nine times. The DNA for the CDR3 is TGTGCCAGCAGCCAAGAGGGATTTGGGAACACTGAAGCTTTCTTT. Translation: CASSQEGFGNTEAFF. V gene TRBV3-1 combines with J gene TRBJ1-1; D is uncertain. Looked up from germline, CDR1 is LGHDT and CDR2 is YNNKEL (reference sequence). Between the trimmed V and J ends, which lost 0 bases and 1 base, there was a span of 9 bases. The CDR3 has 15 residues.

V usage is TRBV10-3 and J usage is TRBJ2-7; D is uncertain. CDR1 and CDR2 from the germline V gene are ENHRY and SYGVKD. CDR3 length equals 13 residues. V was trimmed by 3 bases and J by 4 bases, leaving 10 bases between them. The CDR3 coding sequence is TGTGCCATCAGTGAACCCCCACTTTACGAGCAGTACTTC. Translation: CAISEPPLYEQYF.

Only a few counts were recorded for this clonotype. The chain joins TRBV5-1 to TRBJ2-6; 9 bases are a match to TRBD1. The CDR3 is 17 residues long. Per germline, CDR1 SGHRS and CDR2 YFSETQ. V dropped 4 bases and J dropped 1; count of bases not matched to a gene: 6. The CDR3 here is CASSMGQGLSGANVLTF. As DNA, the CDR3 is TGCGCCAGCAGCATGGGACAGGGACTTTCTGGGGCCAACGTCCTGACTTTC.

The table lists this clonotype with a few counts. The rearrangement uses TRBV5-1 and TRBJ2-3; 9 bases fit TRBD2. This CDR3 contains 16 residues. The germline V gene has CDR1 SGHRS and CDR2 YFSETQ. Trimming took 4 bases from V and 2 from J; bases not matched to a gene: 8. The CDR3 sequence: CASSVGPSGNTDTQYF. For the CDR3, the DNA is TGCGCCAGCAGCGTAGGCCCTAGCGGGAACACAGATACGCAGTATTTT.

V usage is TRBV7-7 and J usage is TRBJ2-5; a possible D gene is TRBD2 (5 bases). Trimming shortened V by 1 base and J by 4 bases, and 10 bases separated the two germline ends. Per germline, CDR1 SSHAT and CDR2 FNYEAQ (reference sequence). The CDR3 is made up of 14 amino acids. DNA of the CDR3: TGTGCCAGCAGCTTAGACGGGATAGGAGAGACCCAGTACTTC. Amino acid sequence: CASSLDGIGETQYF.

This clonotype was picked up a small number of times. The V call is TRBV12-3 or TRBV12-4, the J call TRBJ1-1, with D uncertain. The germline V and J ends were trimmed by 8 bases and 3 bases, with 13 bases remaining between them. CDR3 length: 13 residues. The CDR3 region has the DNA TGTGCCAGCGAAGGTGAGAGGGACACTGAAGCTTTCTTT. Translation: CASEGERDTEAFF.

The chain links TRBV20-1 to TRBJ1-1; D is ambiguous. CDR1 is DFQATT and CDR2 is SNEGSKA in the germline V gene (reference sequence). This CDR3 has 13 residues. The V gene lost 6 bases and the J gene lost 1 base, with 12 bases spanning the gap. CDR3 amino acids: CSALQTPNTEAFF. CDR3 nucleotides: TGCAGTGCATTACAGACTCCGAACACTGAAGCTTTCTTT.

This clonotype was detected only a few times. The chain is built from TRBV6-2 or TRBV6-3 and TRBJ2-5; D remains unclear. This CDR3 comprises 13 residues. Germline loops: CDR1 MNHEY, CDR2 SVGEGT. V lost 6 bases and J 2 bases, leaving 10 bases between the germline ends. The CDR3 DNA is TGTGCCAGCAGACCGCAGGAGCAAGAGACCCAGTACTTC. Protein: CASRPQEQETQYF.

This clonotype turned up a few times. J is TRBJ2-3 and V is TRBV27; 7 bases are shared with TRBD1. Germline trimming cut 6 bases from V and 2 bases from J; bases unmatched to any gene: 5. This CDR3 spans 14 amino acids. Germline-derived CDR1 and CDR2 are MNHEY and SMNVEV (reference sequence). CDR3 sequence reads: CASSSTGITDTQYF. The CDR3 DNA sequence: TGTGCCAGCAGCTCGACAGGGATCACAGATACGCAGTATTTT.

V gene TRBV7-9 combines with J gene TRBJ2-5; D could derive from TRBD1 or TRBD2 (5 bases each). The V end lost 0 bases, the J end lost 3 bases, and 8 bases lay between the germline ends. CDR3 length: 14 amino acids. The germline V gene has CDR1 SEHNR and CDR2 FQNEAQ (reference sequence). The CDR3 bases are TGTGCCAGCAGCTTAGCGTGGGGGAAAGAGACCCAGTACTTC. It encodes CASSLAWGKETQYF.